These 30 T cell receptor beta chains originate from one sample sequenced in a study of OX40 agonist ivuxolimab in advanced cancers. Only in-frame clones appear in the TCRdb table, and some are missing; sequencing was by immunoSEQ multiplex PCR. The sample has tens of thousands of clones; roughly 79% are singletons. The material was CD4+ or CD8+ T cells sorted from blood, obtained in a trial of the OX40 agonist ivuxolimab. Receptors originate from an adult with an advanced solid tumor such as melanoma, head and neck, liver or kidney cancer.

The chain has TRBV4-1 and TRBJ1-5; no reliable D call. Trimming shortened V by 1 base and J by 4 bases, and 11 bases separated the two germline ends. Germline V gene sequence: CDR1 MGHRA, CDR2 YSYEKL. The CDR3 consists of 15 residues. DNA of the CDR3: TGCGCCAGCAGCCAAGGGAGGGCTCGGAATCAGCCCCAGCATTTT. This codes for CASSQGRARNQPQHF.

This clone was seen a handful of times. The chain joins TRBV19 to TRBJ1-1; TRBD1 matches at 8 bases. Germline CDR1 and CDR2: LNHDA and SQIVND (reference sequence). Trimming took 5 bases from V and 6 from J; bases not matched to a gene: 2. The CDR3 spans 12 residues. CDR3 protein: CASSGGQAEAFF. Here the CDR3 DNA reads TGTGCCAGTAGTGGGGGACAGGCTGAAGCTTTCTTT. Combining the CDR3 with reference TRBV19 and TRBJ1-1 gives the whole variable domain DGGITQSPKYLFRKEGQNVTLSCEQNLNHDAMYWYRQDPGQGLRLIYYSQIVNDFQKGDIAEGYSVSREKKESFPLTVTSAQKNPTAFYLCASSGGQAEAFFGQGTRLTVV.

This chain connects TRBV5-5 to TRBJ2-7; D uncertain. CDR3 length equals 13 residues. The V and J ends lost 2 bases and 1 base respectively, with 7 bases between them. The V gene's germline CDR1 is SGHKS and CDR2 YYEKEE (reference sequence). The CDR3: CASSFIISYEQYF. DNA for the CDR3: TGTGCCAGCAGCTTTATTATTTCCTACGAGCAGTACTTC.

The rearrangement links TRBV6-1 to TRBJ1-5; D is ambiguous. Germline CDR1 MNHNS, CDR2 SASEGT. This CDR3 comprises 14 residues. Trimming removed 10 bases from V and 2 bases from J, with 15 bases in between. The CDR3 nucleotides are TGTGCCACCCAGTGGTTCCACGGCAATCAGCCCCAGCATTTT. Translation: CATQWFHGNQPQHF.

This clone was observed a single time. The J gene is TRBJ2-1, the V gene TRBV29-1; 11 bases fit TRBD2. The germline gives CDR1 SQVTM, CDR2 ANQGSEA. CDR3 length equals 15 residues. Unmatched junction bases numbered 4, after V lost 3 bases and J lost 3 bases. The CDR3 region has the DNA TGCAGCGTTGAGGGACTAGCGGCGCACTACAATGAGCAGTTCTTC. As protein: CSVEGLAAHYNEQFF.

The chain carries TRBV7-9 and TRBJ2-1; weak D call: TRBD2 (5 bases). Germline V lookup: CDR1 SEHNR, CDR2 FQNEAQ (reference sequence). V was shortened by 4 bases and J by 8 bases, with 18 bases between the two germline ends. The CDR3 length is 15 residues. CDR3 DNA sequence: TGTGCCAGCAGCTACGGGAACAGCCCCTCTTATGAGCAGTTCTTC. Protein: CASSYGNSPSYEQFF.

This clone showed up just a few times. This chain links TRBV9 with TRBJ2-1; tentatively, D is TRBD1 (6 bases). This CDR3 has 15 residues. The germline CDR1 and CDR2 sequences are SGDLS and YYNGEE. V was clipped by 0 bases and J by 4 bases, with 11 bases between them. For the CDR3, the DNA is TGTGCCAGCAGCGTAGATACAGGGTTATACAATGAGCAGTTCTTC. Protein product: CASSVDTGLYNEQFF.

The V gene is TRBV5-1, the J gene TRBJ1-1; D is unresolved. Looked up from germline, CDR1 is SGHRS and CDR2 is YFSETQ. The CDR3 length is 14 residues. Between the trimmed V and J ends, which lost 1 base and 1 base, there was a span of 8 bases. The CDR3 region has the DNA TGCGCCAGCAGCTTGAGTAGGGAGAACACTGAAGCTTTCTTT. Its protein product is CASSLSRENTEAFF.

This chain joins TRBV5-4 and TRBJ2-7, with a weak D call TRBD2 (7 bases). The CDR3 has 14 amino acids. Trimming cost V 0 bases and J 3 bases, with 10 bases left between them. CDR1 SGHNT and CDR2 YYREEE come from the germline V gene (reference sequence). The CDR3 loop is CASSLGGGGYEQYV. DNA for the CDR3: TGTGCCAGCAGCTTGGGGGGAGGGGGCTACGAGCAGTACGTC.

This chain joins TRBV4-2 and TRBJ2-5, with D perhaps matching TRBD1 (5 bases). In germline, CDR1 is LGHNA, CDR2 YNFKEQ. This CDR3 contains 14 residues. The V end was cut by 0 bases, the J end by 7 bases, with 12 bases between. CDR3 amino acids: CASSQDRRDGTQYF. In nucleotides, the CDR3 is TGTGCCAGCAGCCAAGACCGCAGGGATGGGACCCAGTACTTC.

CDR3: CASSPLRAEAFF. For the CDR3, the DNA is TGTGCCAGCAGCCCCCTGAGGGCTGAAGCTTTCTTT. The V call is TRBV7-9, the J call TRBJ1-1; D gene unclear. Trimming removed 5 bases from V and 6 bases from J, with 10 bases in between. The CDR3 totals 12 residues. Germline CDR1 reads SEHNR; CDR2 reads FQNEAQ (reference sequence). Complete variable domain (other parts from reference TRBV7-9 and TRBJ1-1): DTGVSQNPRHKITKRGQNVTFRCDPISEHNRLYWYRQTLGQGPEFLTYFQNEAQLEKSRLLSDRFSAERPKGSFSTLEIQRTEQGDSAMYLCASSPLRAEAFFGQGTRLTVV.

This clone came up once. The chain combines TRBV4-2 with TRBJ1-2; 7 nucleotides match TRBD1. Germline V gives CDR1 LGHNA, CDR2 YNFKEQ. V gave up 4 bases and J gave up 5 bases; unmatched junction bases: 19. CDR3 length: 18 amino acids. The CDR3 region is CASSPLRPDGTEFYGYTF. The CDR3 nucleotides are TGTGCCAGCAGCCCATTGCGGCCAGACGGGACAGAGTTTTATGGCTACACCTTC.

This chain uses TRBV15 with TRBJ2-7, with D perhaps TRBD1 (5 bases). The CDR3 has 16 amino acids. Germline V gene sequence: CDR1 LNHNV, CDR2 YYDKDF (reference sequence). With 0 bases removed from V and 3 bases from J, the gap between germline ends came to 15 bases. This CDR3 reads CATSRDGLGAIYEQYV. The CDR3 DNA is TGTGCCACCAGCAGAGATGGTTTAGGGGCAATCTACGAGCAGTACGTC.

The V and J genes are TRBV27 and TRBJ2-3; no firm D call. The CDR3 extends over 14 amino acids. The V gene's germline CDR1 is MNHEY and CDR2 SMNVEV (reference sequence). Deletions cut 7 bases from V and 8 bases from J, with 19 bases between. The CDR3 nucleotides read TGTGCCAGCACACCTCCCTTTGAGCCGACTACGCAGTATTTT. This encodes CASTPPFEPTTQYF.

The V gene is TRBV5-6, the J gene TRBJ2-2; 8 bases agree with TRBD1. CDR1 is SGHDT and CDR2 is YYEEEE in the germline V gene. Germline trimming cut 4 bases from V and 7 bases from J; bases unmatched to any gene: 15. This CDR3 is 17 amino acids long. CDR3 in amino acids: CASSQPDRGEKFGELFF. The CDR3 bases are TGTGCCAGCAGCCAACCTGACAGGGGAGAGAAATTCGGGGAGCTGTTTTTT.

The chain joins TRBV28 to TRBJ1-1; unclear D gene. CDR1 is MDHEN, CDR2 SYDVKM, per germline. V lost 7 bases to trimming and J lost 1 base, with 10 bases between them. The CDR3 is 13 residues long. DNA of the CDR3: TGTGCCAGCACGCTTGTAGAGAACACTGAAGCTTTCTTT. Protein sequence: CASTLVENTEAFF.

The count of this clone is one. V usage is TRBV15 and J usage is TRBJ1-4, with a possible D match to TRBD1 (5 bases). This CDR3 is built from 13 residues. Germline V lookup: CDR1 LNHNV, CDR2 YYDKDF (reference sequence). V was shortened by 3 bases and J by 7 bases, with 9 bases between the two germline ends. The CDR3 protein is CATSSSGGEKLFF. In nucleotides, the CDR3 is TGTGCCACCAGCAGTAGTGGGGGTGAAAAACTGTTTTTT.

This clone showed up just a few times. The chain links TRBV11-2 to TRBJ2-7; TRBD2 matches at 7 bases. CDR3 size: 14 residues. Losses at the gene ends were 4 bases for V and 1 base for J; bases not matched to a gene: 4. CDR1 SGHAT and CDR2 FQNNGV come from the germline V gene. CDR3 protein: CASSSSGDSYEQYF. The CDR3 coding sequence is TGTGCCAGCAGCTCCAGCGGGGATTCCTACGAGCAGTACTTC. Full variable domain (rest looked up from reference TRBV11-2 and TRBJ2-7): EAGVAQSPRYKIIEKRQSVAFWCNPISGHATLYWYQQILGQGPKLLIQFQNNGVVDDSQLPKDRFSAERLKGVDSTLKIQPAKLEDSAVYLCASSSSGDSYEQYFGPGTRLTVT.

This clone came up once. CDR3 protein: CASSYTGDGYTF. The CDR3 DNA reads TGCGCCAGCAGTTACACGGGCGATGGCTACACCTTC. The chain has TRBV5-1 and TRBJ1-2; no reliable D call. There are 12 residues in the CDR3. Germline V gene lookup returns CDR1 SGHRS and CDR2 YFSETQ. Trimming stripped 5 bases from V and 6 bases from J, with 11 bases between.

This rearrangement joins TRBV28 to TRBJ1-4; TRBD1 matches at 7 bases. Germline CDR1 and CDR2: MDHEN and SYDVKM. Unmatched junction bases numbered 15, after V lost 5 bases and J lost 0 bases. The CDR3 spans 19 residues. The CDR3 nucleotides read TGTGCCAGCAGTGGAGACAGGGATTATGGGACTCCAACTAATGAAAAACTGTTTTTT. It encodes CASSGDRDYGTPTNEKLFF.

The chain couples TRBV7-2 to TRBJ2-1; 16 bases line up with TRBD2. Trimming cost V 7 bases and J 2 bases; bases outside gene matches: 11. Germline values: CDR1 SGHTA, CDR2 FQGNSA. The CDR3 covers 19 residues. For the CDR3, the DNA is TGTGCCAGCAACTCTAAAGGGACTAGCGGGAGGGGCACCTACAATGAGCAGTTCTTC. This translates into CASNSKGTSGRGTYNEQFF.

V gene TRBV11-3 combines with J gene TRBJ2-3; a possible D gene is TRBD1 (7 bases). The CDR3 has 13 residues. CDR1 is SGHNT, CDR2 YENEEA, per germline. Trimming shortened V by 5 bases and J by 5 bases, and 11 bases separated the two germline ends. The CDR3 sequence: CASSPGGLDTQYF. CDR3 nucleotides: TGTGCCAGCAGCCCAGGGGGGCTAGATACGCAGTATTTT.

This clone is deemed medium-sized. This rearrangement joins TRBV7-9 to TRBJ2-7; D possibly uses TRBD1 or TRBD2 (5 bases each). Trimming took 5 bases from V and 3 from J, leaving 11 bases between them. The CDR3 sequence is 13 residues long. Per the germline V gene, CDR1 is SEHNR and CDR2 is FQNEAQ (reference sequence). The CDR3 DNA is TGTGCCAGCAGCCCGAGGGGCAGCTACGAGCAGTACGTC. Amino acids: CASSPRGSYEQYV.

The chain employs TRBV28 and TRBJ2-7; 7 bases line up with TRBD1. Germline-derived CDR1 and CDR2 are MDHEN and SYDVKM. This CDR3 contains 15 residues. Trimming cost V 6 bases and J 2 bases; bases outside gene matches: 10. CDR3: CASRFLQTGTYEQYF. The CDR3 coding sequence is TGTGCCAGCAGATTCCTCCAGACAGGGACCTACGAGCAGTACTTC.

Concerning this clone: This sample also contains other DNA sequences that code for the same CDR3. V gene TRBV27 combines with J gene TRBJ1-2; tentatively, D is TRBD1 (5 bases). CDR1 is MNHEY and CDR2 is SMNVEV in the germline V gene (reference sequence). CDR3 length: 13 amino acids. Trimming took 3 bases from V and 2 from J, leaving 7 bases between them. CDR3 coding DNA: TGTGCCAGCAGTTTGGGACGGAACTATGGCTACACCTTC. It is translated as CASSLGRNYGYTF.

The J gene is TRBJ2-2, the V gene TRBV19; the D gene is possibly TRBD1 (6 bases). There are 15 residues in the CDR3. From germline, CDR1 is LNHDA and CDR2 SQIVND (reference sequence). V was pared by 5 bases and J by 2 bases, with 12 bases between. The CDR3 DNA sequence: TGTGCCAGTAGTCTGAGACAGGATAACACCGGGGAGCTGTTTTTT. Translating gives CASSLRQDNTGELFF.

This clone has just one count. CDR3 in amino acids: CASSHSLSNTGELFF. DNA for the CDR3: TGTGCCAGCAGCCACAGCCTTTCGAACACCGGGGAGCTGTTTTTT. The chain is built from TRBV28 and TRBJ2-2; unclear D gene. V lost 6 bases, J lost 0 bases, and 11 bases lay in between. The CDR3 spans 15 residues. Germline V gives CDR1 MDHEN, CDR2 SYDVKM.

This chain links TRBV4-1 with TRBJ2-7; 8 nucleotides match TRBD2. This CDR3 spans 15 amino acids. Germline lookup yields CDR1 MGHRA and CDR2 YSYEKL. With 4 bases clipped from V and 2 bases from J, the junction kept 7 bases outside the gene matches. This chain's CDR3 is CASSLGRGNAYEQYF. In nucleotides, the CDR3 is TGCGCCAGCAGCCTCGGGAGGGGGAACGCCTACGAGCAGTACTTC.

This clone was detected once. The V and J genes are TRBV5-4 and TRBJ1-5; maybe TRBD1 (5 bases). Germline CDR1 and CDR2: SGHNT and YYREEE (reference sequence). The CDR3 has 14 amino acids. The V end was cut by 4 bases, the J end by 2 bases, with 10 bases between. CDR3: CASSHRGGNQPQHF. CDR3 nucleotides: TGTGCCAGCAGCCATCGGGGGGGCAATCAGCCCCAGCATTTT.

In DNA, the CDR3 is TGTGCCAGCAGAAGCGGGGGGGTCGGCGGGGAGCTGTTTTTT. Translation: CASRSGGVGGELFF. The gene calls are TRBV25-1 and TRBJ2-2; 10 bases are a match to TRBD2. Germline lookup yields CDR1 MGHDK and CDR2 SYGVNS. V lost 6 bases to trimming and J lost 7 bases; unmatched junction nucleotides: 5. There are 14 residues in the CDR3.